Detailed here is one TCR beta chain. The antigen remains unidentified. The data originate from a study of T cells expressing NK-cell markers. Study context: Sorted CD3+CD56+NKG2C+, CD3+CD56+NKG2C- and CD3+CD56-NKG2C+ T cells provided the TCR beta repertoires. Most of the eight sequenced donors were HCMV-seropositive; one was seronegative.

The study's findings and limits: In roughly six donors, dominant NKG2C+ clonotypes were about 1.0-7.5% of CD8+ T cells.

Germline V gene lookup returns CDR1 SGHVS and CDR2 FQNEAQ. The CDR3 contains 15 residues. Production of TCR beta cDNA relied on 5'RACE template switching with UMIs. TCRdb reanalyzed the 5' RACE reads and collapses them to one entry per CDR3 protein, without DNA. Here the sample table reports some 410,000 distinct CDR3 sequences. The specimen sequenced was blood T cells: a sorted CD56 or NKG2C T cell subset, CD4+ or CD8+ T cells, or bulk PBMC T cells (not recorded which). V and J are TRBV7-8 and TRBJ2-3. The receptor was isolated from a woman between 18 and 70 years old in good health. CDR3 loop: CASSLITPGTDTQYF.